These T cell receptor beta chains were read from a single sample in a study of T cell responses to AZD1222 COVID-19 vaccine. The data were produced by immunoSEQ multiplex PCR, yet TCRdb's version contains in-frame clones alone and is incomplete. Of around 140,000 clones in the sample, approximately 93% were seen once. The sample here was peripheral blood, taken after recovery from COVID-19. These receptors were taken from an adult who had recovered from COVID-19. Both conserved end residues are part of each CDR3. D genes are given only for firm matches. Rows give clone size only sometimes, using once, few, many, or a class for an expanded clone.

V gene,D gene,J gene,clone size,CDR3 protein,CDR3 DNA
TRBV20-1,NA,TRBJ2-7,NA,CSASLMDEQYF,TGCAGTGCTTCCTTGATGGACGAGCAGTACTTC
TRBV3-1/TRBV3-2,NA,TRBJ1-1,NA,CASSSSREAFF,TGTGCCAGCAGCTCATCAAGGGAAGCTTTCTTT
TRBV28,TRBD2,TRBJ2-7,NA,CASSSGLAHLYYEQYF,TGTGCCAGCAGTTCCGGACTAGCCCACTTGTACTACGAGCAGTACTTC
TRBV28,NA,TRBJ2-3,NA,CASKKSADTQYF,TGTGCCAGCAAAAAATCTGCAGATACGCAGTATTTT
TRBV5-6,TRBD2,TRBJ2-4,once,CASSSLPGGPGNVKNIQYF,TGTGCCAGCAGCTCCCTCCCGGGAGGACCAGGGAATGTCAAAAACATTCAGTACTTC
TRBV27,NA,TRBJ2-5,NA,CASRTMASARETQYF,TGTGCCAGCAGGACTATGGCTTCAGCCCGGGAGACCCAGTACTTC
TRBV5-1,NA,TRBJ1-2,NA,CASSSPAGGVDGYTF,TGCGCCAGCAGCTCACCCGCGGGGGGCGTTGATGGCTACACCTTC
TRBV5-1,TRBD1,TRBJ2-2,NA,CASSFSGGTGELFF,TGCGCCAGCAGTTTTTCAGGGGGCACCGGGGAGCTGTTTTTT
TRBV6-2/TRBV6-3,NA,TRBJ2-7,NA,CASSYFLSYEQYF,TGTGCCAGCAGTTACTTCCTCTCCTACGAGCAGTACTTC
TRBV2,NA,TRBJ2-1,NA,CASSEVGTQAYNEQFF,TGTGCCAGCAGTGAAGTCGGGACACAAGCCTACAATGAGCAGTTCTTC
TRBV9,NA,TRBJ2-3,NA,CASSVGGRTDTQYF,TGTGCCAGCAGCGTGGGCGGACGCACAGATACGCAGTATTTT
TRBV7-9,NA,TRBJ2-4,NA,CASSFPSVGDSLAKNIQYF,TGTGCCAGCAGCTTCCCCTCCGTTGGGGACTCACTAGCCAAAAACATTCAGTACTTC
TRBV28,NA,TRBJ1-5,NA,CASSYTGGVRNQPQHF,TGTGCCAGCAGTTATACCGGGGGGGTCCGAAATCAGCCCCAGCATTTT
TRBV28,NA,TRBJ1-5,once,CASSRLIGEPQHF,TGTGCCAGCAGCCGCCTCATCGGTGAGCCCCAGCATTTT
TRBV28,NA,TRBJ2-4,NA,CASSFPGSRGIQYF,TGTGCCAGCAGTTTTCCGGGATCGAGGGGCATTCAGTACTTC
TRBV28,TRBD2,TRBJ2-2,NA,CASSPYRLAGVGGELFF,TGTGCCAGCAGCCCCTATCGACTAGCGGGAGTTGGGGGGGAGCTGTTTTTT
TRBV7-3,NA,TRBJ1-1,once,CASSQGGAVTEAFF,TGTGCCAGCAGCCAAGGGGGGGCGGTCACTGAAGCTTTCTTT
TRBV9,NA,TRBJ2-3,NA,CASSSNTPDTQYF,TGTGCCAGCAGCTCCAATACCCCGGATACGCAGTATTTT
TRBV5-1,NA,TRBJ2-2,NA,CASSLTGTGELFF,TGCGCCAGCAGCTTAACAGGGACCGGGGAGCTGTTTTTT
TRBV7-9,NA,TRBJ1-2,NA,CASSLAGANYGYTF,TGTGCCAGCAGCTTAGCAGGGGCGAACTATGGCTACACCTTC
TRBV5-6,TRBD1,TRBJ1-2,NA,CASSFQGDYGYTF,TGTGCCAGCAGCTTTCAGGGGGACTATGGCTACACCTTC
TRBV15,NA,TRBJ2-7,NA,CATSRDRQVPYEQYF,TGTGCCACCAGCAGAGATCGTCAGGTTCCCTACGAGCAGTACTTC
TRBV4-1,NA,TRBJ1-4,NA,CASSQSGGLSEKLFF,TGCGCCAGCAGCCAATCTGGGGGGCTCAGTGAAAAACTGTTTTTT
TRBV24-1,NA,TRBJ1-1,NA,CATRDKMNTEAFF,TGTGCCACCAGGGACAAAATGAACACTGAAGCTTTCTTT
TRBV18,TRBD1,TRBJ1-5,NA,CASSPGSDRGNQPQHF,TGTGCCAGCTCACCGGGCTCCGACAGGGGCAATCAGCCCCAGCATTTT
TRBV10-2,TRBD1,TRBJ2-7,NA,CASSESGGASYEQYF,TGCGCCAGCAGTGAGTCAGGGGGCGCAAGTTACGAGCAGTACTTC
TRBV19,NA,TRBJ2-3,NA,CASKGLSTDTQYF,TGTGCCAGTAAGGGGCTGAGCACAGATACGCAGTATTTT
TRBV28,TRBD1,TRBJ2-7,NA,CASSSALTRDRAIYEQYF,TGTGCCAGCAGTTCGGCCCTCACCCGGGACAGGGCGATCTACGAGCAGTACTTC
TRBV30,NA,TRBJ1-5,NA,CAWSATGPALKPQHF,TGTGCCTGGAGTGCCACGGGACCGGCGTTGAAGCCCCAGCATTTT
TRBV7-3,NA,TRBJ2-3,NA,CASSPYVADTQYF,TGTGCCAGCAGCCCATATGTGGCAGATACGCAGTATTTT
TRBV5-8,TRBD2,TRBJ2-2,NA,CASSKPGLGDGTGELFF,TGTGCCAGCAGCAAGCCGGGACTAGGGGACGGCACCGGGGAGCTGTTTTTT
TRBV7-2,NA,TRBJ2-1,NA,CASSFGGANEQFF,TGTGCCAGCAGCTTTGGGGGTGCCAATGAGCAGTTCTTC
TRBV3-1/TRBV3-2,TRBD1,TRBJ2-1,NA,CASSHRDRVFNEQFF,TGTGCCAGCAGCCACCGGGACAGGGTCTTTAATGAGCAGTTCTTC
TRBV5-1,NA,TRBJ2-2,NA,CASMEDSGELFF,TGCGCCAGCATGGAAGATTCCGGGGAGCTGTTTTTT
TRBV5-4,TRBD2,TRBJ2-7,NA,CASSSLAGGSYEQYF,TGTGCCAGCAGCTCCCTAGCGGGAGGTTCGTACGAGCAGTACTTC
TRBV10-1,NA,TRBJ2-1,once,CASSEDVGSYNEQFF,TGCGCCAGCAGTGAGGATGTGGGTTCCTACAATGAGCAGTTCTTC
TRBV6-4,NA,TRBJ2-3,few,CASSGKSTDTQYF,TGTGCCAGCTCAGGGAAAAGCACAGATACGCAGTATTTT
TRBV9,NA,TRBJ2-1,NA,CASSVGVEGEQFF,TGTGCCAGCAGCGTAGGAGTGGAGGGAGAGCAGTTCTTC
TRBV4-1,TRBD2,TRBJ2-1,NA,CASSPGLARGPYNEQFF,TGCGCCAGCAGCCCCGGACTAGCCAGAGGGCCCTACAATGAGCAGTTCTTC
TRBV18,NA,TRBJ1-1,NA,CASSPQGDTEAFF,TGTGCCAGCTCACCACAGGGAGACACTGAAGCTTTCTTT
TRBV11-3,TRBD1,TRBJ2-5,NA,CASSSRTRDRGKETQYF,TGTGCCAGCAGCTCACGAACTCGAGACAGGGGGAAAGAGACCCAGTACTTC